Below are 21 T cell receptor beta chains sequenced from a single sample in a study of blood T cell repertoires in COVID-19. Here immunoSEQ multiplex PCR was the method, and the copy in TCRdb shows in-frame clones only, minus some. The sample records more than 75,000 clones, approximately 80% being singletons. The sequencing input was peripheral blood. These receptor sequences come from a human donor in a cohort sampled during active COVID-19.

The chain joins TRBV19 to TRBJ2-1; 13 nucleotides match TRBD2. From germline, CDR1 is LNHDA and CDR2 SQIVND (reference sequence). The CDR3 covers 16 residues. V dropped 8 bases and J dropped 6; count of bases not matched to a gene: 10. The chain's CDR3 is CASGTSGVVLGNEQFF. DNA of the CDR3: TGTGCCAGTGGGACTAGCGGGGTAGTATTGGGCAATGAGCAGTTCTTC.

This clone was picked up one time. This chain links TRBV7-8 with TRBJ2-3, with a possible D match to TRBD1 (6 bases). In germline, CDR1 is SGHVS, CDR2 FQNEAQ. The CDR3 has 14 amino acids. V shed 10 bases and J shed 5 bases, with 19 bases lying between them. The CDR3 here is CATARAGVGDTQYF. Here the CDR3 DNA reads TGTGCCACCGCCCGGGCAGGGGTTGGAGATACGCAGTATTTT. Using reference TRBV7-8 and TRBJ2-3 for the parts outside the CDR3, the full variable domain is GAGVSQSPRYKVAKRGQDVALRCDPISGHVSLFWYQQALGQGPEFLTYFQNEAQLDKSGLPSDRFFAERPEGSVSTLKIQRTQQEDSAVYLCATARAGVGDTQYFGPGTRLTVL.

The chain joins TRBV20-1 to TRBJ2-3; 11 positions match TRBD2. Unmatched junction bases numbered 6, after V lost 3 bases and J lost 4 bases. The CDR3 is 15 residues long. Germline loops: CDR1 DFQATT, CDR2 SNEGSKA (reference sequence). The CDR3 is CSASRLGLAADTQYF. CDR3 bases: TGCAGTGCTAGTCGATTGGGACTAGCGGCAGATACGCAGTATTTT.

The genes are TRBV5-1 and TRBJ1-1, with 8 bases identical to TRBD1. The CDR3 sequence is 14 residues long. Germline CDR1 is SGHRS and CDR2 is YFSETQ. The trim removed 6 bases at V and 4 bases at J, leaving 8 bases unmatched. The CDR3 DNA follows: TGCGCCAGCATGATTCGGACAGGGAGCACTGAAGCTTTCTTT. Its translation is CASMIRTGSTEAFF.

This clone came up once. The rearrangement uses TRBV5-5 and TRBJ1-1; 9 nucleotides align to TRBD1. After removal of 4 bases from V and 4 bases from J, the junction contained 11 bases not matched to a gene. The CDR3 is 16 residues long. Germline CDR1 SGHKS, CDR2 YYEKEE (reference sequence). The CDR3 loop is CASSTWDRVDSTEAFF. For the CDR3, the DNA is TGTGCCAGCAGCACCTGGGACAGGGTTGATAGCACTGAAGCTTTCTTT.

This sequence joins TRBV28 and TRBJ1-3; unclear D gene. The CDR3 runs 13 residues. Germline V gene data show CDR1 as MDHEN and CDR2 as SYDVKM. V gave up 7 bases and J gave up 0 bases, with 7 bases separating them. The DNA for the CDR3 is TGTGCCAGCACGAGGTCCTCTGGAAACACCATATATTTT. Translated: CASTRSSGNTIYF.

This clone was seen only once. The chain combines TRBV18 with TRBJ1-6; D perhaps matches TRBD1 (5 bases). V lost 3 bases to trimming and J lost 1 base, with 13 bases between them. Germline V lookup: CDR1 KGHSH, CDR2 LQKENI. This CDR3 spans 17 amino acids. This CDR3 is CASSPQGKGSYNSPLHF. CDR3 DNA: TGTGCCAGCTCACCGCAGGGTAAAGGTTCCTATAATTCACCCCTCCACTTT.

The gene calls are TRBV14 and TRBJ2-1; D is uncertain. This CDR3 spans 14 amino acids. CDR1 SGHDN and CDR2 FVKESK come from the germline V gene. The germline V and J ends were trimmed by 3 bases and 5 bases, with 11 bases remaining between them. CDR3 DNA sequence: TGTGCCAGCAGCCACCGAGACTTGGACAATGAGCAGTTCTTC. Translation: CASSHRDLDNEQFF.

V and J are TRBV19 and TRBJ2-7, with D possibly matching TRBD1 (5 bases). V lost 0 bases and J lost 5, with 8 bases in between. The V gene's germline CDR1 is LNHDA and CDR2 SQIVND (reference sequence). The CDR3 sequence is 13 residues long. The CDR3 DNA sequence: TGTGCCAGTAGTATAGAGCTAGGGGACGAGCAGTACTTC. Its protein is CASSIELGDEQYF.

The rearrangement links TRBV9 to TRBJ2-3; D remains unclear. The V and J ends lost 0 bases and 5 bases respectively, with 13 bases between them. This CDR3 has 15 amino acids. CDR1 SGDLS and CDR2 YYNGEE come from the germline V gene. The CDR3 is CASSVATAAGDTQYF. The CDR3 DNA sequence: TGTGCCAGCAGCGTAGCTACTGCGGCTGGAGATACGCAGTATTTT.

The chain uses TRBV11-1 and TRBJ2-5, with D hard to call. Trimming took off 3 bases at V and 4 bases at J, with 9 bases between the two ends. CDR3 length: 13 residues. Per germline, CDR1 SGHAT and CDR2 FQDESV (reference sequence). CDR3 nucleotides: TGTGCCAGCAGCTTGCGGTTGGGAGAGACCCAGTACTTC. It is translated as CASSLRLGETQYF.

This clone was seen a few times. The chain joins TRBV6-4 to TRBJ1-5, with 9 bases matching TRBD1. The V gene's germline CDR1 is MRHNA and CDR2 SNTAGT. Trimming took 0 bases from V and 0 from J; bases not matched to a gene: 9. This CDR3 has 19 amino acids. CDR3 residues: CASSDSSTGGEYSNQPQHF. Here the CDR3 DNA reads TGTGCCAGCAGTGACTCGTCGACAGGGGGGGAATATAGCAATCAGCCCCAGCATTTT.

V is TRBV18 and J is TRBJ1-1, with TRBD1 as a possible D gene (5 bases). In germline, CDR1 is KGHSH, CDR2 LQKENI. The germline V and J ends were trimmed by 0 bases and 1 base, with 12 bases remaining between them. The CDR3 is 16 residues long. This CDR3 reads CASSPPSATANTEAFF. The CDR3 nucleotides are TGTGCCAGCTCACCACCGTCTGCGACAGCGAACACTGAAGCTTTCTTT.

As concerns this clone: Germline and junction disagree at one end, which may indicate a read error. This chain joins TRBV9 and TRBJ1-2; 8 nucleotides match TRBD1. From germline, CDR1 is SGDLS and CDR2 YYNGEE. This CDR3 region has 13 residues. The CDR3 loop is CASSVLGGQATDF. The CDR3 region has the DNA TGTGCCAGCAGCGTTTTAGGGGGACAGGCAACCGACTTC.

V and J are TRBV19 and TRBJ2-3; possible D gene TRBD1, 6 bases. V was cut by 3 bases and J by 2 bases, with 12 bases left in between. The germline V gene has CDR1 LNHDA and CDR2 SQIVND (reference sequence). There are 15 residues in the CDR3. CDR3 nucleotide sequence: TGTGCCAGTAGTATGGCGGACAGCTACACAGATACGCAGTATTTT. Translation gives CASSMADSYTDTQYF. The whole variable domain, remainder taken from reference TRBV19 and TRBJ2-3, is DGGITQSPKYLFRKEGQNVTLSCEQNLNHDAMYWYRQDPGQGLRLIYYSQIVNDFQKGDIAEGYSVSREKKESFPLTVTSAQKNPTAFYLCASSMADSYTDTQYFGPGTRLTVL.

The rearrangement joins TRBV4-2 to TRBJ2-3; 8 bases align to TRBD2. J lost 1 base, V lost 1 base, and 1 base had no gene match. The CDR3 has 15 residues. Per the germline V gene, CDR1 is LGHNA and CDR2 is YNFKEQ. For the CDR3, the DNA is TGTGCCAGCAGCCAAGCGGGGGGGCGCACAGATACGCAGTATTTT. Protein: CASSQAGGRTDTQYF.

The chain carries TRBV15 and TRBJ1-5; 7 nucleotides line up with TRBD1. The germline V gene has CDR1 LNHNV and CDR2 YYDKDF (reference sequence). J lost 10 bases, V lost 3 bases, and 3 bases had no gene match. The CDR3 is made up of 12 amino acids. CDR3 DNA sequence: TGTGCCACCAGCAGCACAGGGGCCCCCCAGCATTTT. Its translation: CATSSTGAPQHF.

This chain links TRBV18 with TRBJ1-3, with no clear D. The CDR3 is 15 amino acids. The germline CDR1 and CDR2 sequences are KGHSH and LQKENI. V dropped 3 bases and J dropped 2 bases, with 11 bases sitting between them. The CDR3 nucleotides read TGTGCCAGCTCACCGGTGAGAGAAACTGGAAACACCATATATTTT. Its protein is CASSPVRETGNTIYF.

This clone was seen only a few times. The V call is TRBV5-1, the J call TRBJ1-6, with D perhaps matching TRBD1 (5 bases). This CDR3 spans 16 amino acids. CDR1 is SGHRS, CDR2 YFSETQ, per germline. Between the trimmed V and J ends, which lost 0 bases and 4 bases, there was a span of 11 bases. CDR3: CASSLAWGSYNSPLHF. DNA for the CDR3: TGCGCCAGCAGCTTGGCTTGGGGCAGTTATAATTCACCCCTCCACTTT.

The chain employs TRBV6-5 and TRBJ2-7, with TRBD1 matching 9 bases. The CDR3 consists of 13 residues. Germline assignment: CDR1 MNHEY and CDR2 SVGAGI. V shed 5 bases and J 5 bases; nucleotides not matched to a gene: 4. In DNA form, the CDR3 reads TGTGCCAGCAGTCCACGGACAGGGGACGAGCAGTACTTC. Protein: CASSPRTGDEQYF.

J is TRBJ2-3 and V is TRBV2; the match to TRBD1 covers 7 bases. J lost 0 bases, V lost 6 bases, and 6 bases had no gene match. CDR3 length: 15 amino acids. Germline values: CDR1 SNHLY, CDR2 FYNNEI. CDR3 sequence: CASRAGTASTDTQYF. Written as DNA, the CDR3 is TGTGCCAGCAGGGCCGGGACAGCCAGCACAGATACGCAGTATTTT.